This TCR beta chain was observed in a study of OX40 agonist ivuxolimab in advanced cancers. The overall study: The group had a mean age of 60 years, ranged from 23 to 79, and was 82.7% male. Study-wide points: The study did not work out the antigen specificity of the expanded peripheral T cells. On average, a greater number of expanded clones characterised CD8+ T cells relative to CD4+.

Sampling of blood occurred at baseline, cycle 4 day 1, and cycle 7 day 1. The method was immunoSEQ multiplex PCR; TCRdb's version includes in-frame clones alone and lacks a portion of them. The data contain about 47,000 clones, approximately 91% of them seen just once; the ten biggest clones take up 14%. V was shortened by 6 bases and J by 0 bases, with 18 bases between the two germline ends. The CDR3 covers 17 residues. CDR1 is SEHNR, CDR2 FQNEAQ, per germline (reference sequence). About this clone: The target antigen is unknown.

The chain employs TRBV7-9 and TRBJ1-3; D is perhaps TRBD1 (5 bases). Sequences were derived from CD4+ or CD8+ T cells sorted from blood, sampled in a trial of the OX40 agonist ivuxolimab. This sequence originates from an adult with an advanced solid tumor such as melanoma, head and neck, liver or kidney cancer. This CDR3 reads CASRAELGRSSGNTIYF. The CDR3 bases are TGTGCCAGCAGGGCAGAATTGGGGCGCAGCTCTGGAAACACCATATATTTT.